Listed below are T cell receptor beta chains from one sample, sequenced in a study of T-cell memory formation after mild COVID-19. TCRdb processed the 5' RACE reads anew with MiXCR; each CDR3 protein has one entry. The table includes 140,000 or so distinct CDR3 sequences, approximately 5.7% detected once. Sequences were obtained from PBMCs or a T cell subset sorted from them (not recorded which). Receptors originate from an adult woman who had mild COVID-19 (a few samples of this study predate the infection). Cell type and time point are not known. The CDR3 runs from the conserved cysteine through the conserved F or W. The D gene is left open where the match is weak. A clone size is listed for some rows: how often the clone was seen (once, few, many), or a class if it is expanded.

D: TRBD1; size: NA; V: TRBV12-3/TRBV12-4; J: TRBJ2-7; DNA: TGTGCCAGCAGTAGTCGGACAGGGGGAAACGAGCAGTACTTC; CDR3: CASSSRTGGNEQYF
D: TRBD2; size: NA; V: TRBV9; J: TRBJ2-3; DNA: TGTGCCAGCAGCGTCGGGACTAGCGGGGATACGCAGTATTTT; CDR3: CASSVGTSGDTQYF
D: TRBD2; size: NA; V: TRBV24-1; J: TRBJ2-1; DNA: TGTGCCACCAGTGATCGTCCGGGACTAGATTGGCTCTTC; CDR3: CATSDRPGLDWLF
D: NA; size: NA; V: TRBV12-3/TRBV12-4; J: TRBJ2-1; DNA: TGTGCCAGCAGTTTTTCCGGTAACAATGAGCAGTTCTTC; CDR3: CASSFSGNNEQFF
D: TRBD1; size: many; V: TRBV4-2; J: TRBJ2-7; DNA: TGTGCCAGCAGCCAAGTGGGACAGGGCCTCGAGCAGTACTTC; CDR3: CASSQVGQGLEQYF
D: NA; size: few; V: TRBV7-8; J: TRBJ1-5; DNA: TGTGCCAGCAGCTTAGCGGACAACAGGGAAGGCAATCAGCCCCAGCATTTT; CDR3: CASSLADNREGNQPQHF
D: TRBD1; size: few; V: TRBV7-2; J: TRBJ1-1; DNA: TGTGCCAGCAGCGTACCATCAGGGGGCTCCGGCGCCCTATCTGCTATGAACACTGAAGCTTTCTTT; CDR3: CASSVPSGGSGALSAMNTEAFF
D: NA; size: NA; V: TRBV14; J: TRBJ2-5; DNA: TGTGCCAGCAGCCAATTGGCGCTGCGGGAGACCCAGTACTTC; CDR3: CASSQLALRETQYF
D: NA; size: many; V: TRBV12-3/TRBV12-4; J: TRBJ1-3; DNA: TGTGCCAGCAGCCTACATAGCTCTGGAAACACCATATATTTT; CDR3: CASSLHSSGNTIYF
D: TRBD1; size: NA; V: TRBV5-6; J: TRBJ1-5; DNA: TGTGCCAGCAGCTGGGGACCAGGGACAGATCAGCCCCAGCATTTT; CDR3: CASSWGPGTDQPQHF
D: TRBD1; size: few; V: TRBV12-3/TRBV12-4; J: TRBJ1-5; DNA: TGTGCCAGCAGCCCCAGGGGGGCGGGCAATCAGCCCCAGCATTTT; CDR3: CASSPRGAGNQPQHF
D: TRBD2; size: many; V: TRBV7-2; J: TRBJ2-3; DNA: TGTGCCAGCAGCTTAGTAGCTAGCGGGGTCCAAGATACGCAGTATTTT; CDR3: CASSLVASGVQDTQYF